Listed below are T cell receptor beta chains from one sample, sequenced in a study of cytomegalovirus exposure and HLA in healthy donors. Method: immunoSEQ multiplex PCR; TCRdb's copy keeps in-frame clones and lacks some. The sample shows 100,000 to 150,000 clones, about 80% of them seen only once. The specimen sequenced was PBMCs. The receptors here all came from a woman in her forties or fifties in good health and CMV-seronegative. CDR3s include the opening cysteine and the closing phenylalanine or tryptophan. D genes are given only for firm matches. Part of the rows lack a size; the others show once, few, many or a class for expanded clones.

j_call v_call d_call clone_size cdr3_nt cdr3_aa
TRBJ2-2 TRBV5-1 TRBD1 NA TGCGCCAGCAGCTTTCTACAGGGGGGAGTTGCCGGGGAGCTGTTTTTT CASSFLQGGVAGELFF
TRBJ1-2 TRBV5-6 NA NA TGTGCCAGCAGCTTCCAGGCCGCCCTGAGATTATATGGCTACACCTTC CASSFQAALRLYGYTF
TRBJ2-5 TRBV7-2 TRBD2 NA TGTGCCAGCAGCTACAGGTCACCGGGACTAGCGGAGCAAGAGACCCAGTACTTC CASSYRSPGLAEQETQYF
TRBJ1-2 TRBV4-2 TRBD1 NA TGTGCCAGCAGCCAAGTCGACAGGGGATCTGGCTACACCTTC CASSQVDRGSGYTF
TRBJ1-4 TRBV11-2 NA NA TGTGCCAGCAGCCCCCTGGCGGGTAATGAAAAACTGTTTTTT CASSPLAGNEKLFF
TRBJ2-5 TRBV29-1 TRBD1 NA TGCAGCGTCGACAGGGGCCAAGAGACCCAGTACTTC CSVDRGQETQYF
TRBJ2-7 TRBV25-1 TRBD1 NA TGTGCCAGCAGTGAATGCCCTGGGACAGATAGCCACGAGCAGTACTTC CASSECPGTDSHEQYF
TRBJ2-5 TRBV4-3 NA NA TGCGCCAGCAGCCAAGATCTTCAGGGGTGGGAGACCCAGTACTTC CASSQDLQGWETQYF
TRBJ1-1 TRBV30 NA NA TGTGCCTGGAGTGTAACCAGGGAAGCTTTCTTT CAWSVTREAFF
TRBJ2-3 TRBV18 TRBD2 NA TGTGCCAGCTCACAACCGGGACTAGCGGGAGCTGCAGATACGCAGTATTTT CASSQPGLAGAADTQYF
TRBJ2-1 TRBV5-1 TRBD2 NA TGCGCCAGCAGCCCCGGGACTACCTCTTTCAATGAGCAGTTCTTC CASSPGTTSFNEQFF
TRBJ2-1 TRBV19 NA NA TGTGCCAGTAGTAATAGCGGCGGGAAGGGTGAGCAGTTCTTC CASSNSGGKGEQFF
TRBJ1-6 TRBV27 NA NA TGTGCCAGCAGTTCCCTCGGGAATTCACCCCTCCACTTT CASSSLGNSPLHF
TRBJ2-5 TRBV10-3 TRBD1 NA TGTGCCATCAGTGAGTCCGGGACAGCCATCCCGGAGCAGTACTTC CAISESGTAIPEQYF
TRBJ2-5 TRBV4-2 NA NA TGTGCCAGCAGCCAAGCGGACGGGATCCGGAGAGAGACCCAGTACTTC CASSQADGIRRETQYF
TRBJ2-7 TRBV30 TRBD2 NA TGTGCCTGGAGGGAAATGCCCGGGACTAGCGGGAACAGGGTCTACGAGCAGTACTTC CAWREMPGTSGNRVYEQYF
TRBJ1-2 TRBV6-5 NA NA TGTGCCAGCAGTTACGCCAGTAGCTACACCTTC CASSYASSYTF
TRBJ2-3 TRBV27 NA once TGTGCCAGCAGTGACCCCGGGGATACGCAGTATTTT CASSDPGDTQYF
TRBJ2-5 TRBV7-2 TRBD2 NA TGTGCCAGCAGCTCAACTAGCGGGATCCAAGAGACCCAGTACTTC CASSSTSGIQETQYF
TRBJ2-5 TRBV9 TRBD2 NA TGTGCCAGCAGCGTAGCTAGCGGGCCTCAAGAGACCCAGTACTTC CASSVASGPQETQYF
TRBJ2-1 TRBV2 TRBD1 NA TGTGCCAGCATAGTCACAGGGGCCGCCCCCGAGCAGTTCTTC CASIVTGAAPEQFF
TRBJ2-1 TRBV9 TRBD2 few TGTGCCAGCAGCGTAGAGGCGGGAGGGCCGCCGGAGCAGTTCTTC CASSVEAGGPPEQFF
TRBJ1-5 TRBV6-5 TRBD1 NA TGTGCCAGCAGTAGTACCGGGACAGGGGATGTGCCCCAGCATTTT CASSSTGTGDVPQHF
TRBJ1-5 TRBV6-5 NA NA TGTGCCAGCACCGCGGGGGATGGCAATCAGCCCCAGCATTTT CASTAGDGNQPQHF
TRBJ2-3 TRBV5-5 NA NA TGTGCCAGCAGCATTCAAAGCACAGATACGCAGTATTTT CASSIQSTDTQYF
TRBJ2-5 TRBV11-2 NA NA TGTGCCAGCAGCTTAAGATCTAGCGTTGAAGAGACCCAGTACTTC CASSLRSSVEETQYF
TRBJ1-4 TRBV5-4 TRBD1 NA TGTGCCAGCAGCTTGGGGACAGGGAAAGAGGAAAAACTGTTTTTT CASSLGTGKEEKLFF
TRBJ2-3 TRBV7-9 TRBD1 NA TGTGCCAGCAGCTTAGCGTCCGGACAGGGGACAGATACGCAGTATTTT CASSLASGQGTDTQYF
TRBJ2-3 TRBV10-3 TRBD1 once TGTGCCATCAGTAATGACAGGGATAGCACAGATACGCAGTATTTT CAISNDRDSTDTQYF
TRBJ1-1 TRBV29-1 NA NA TGCAGCGTTGAAGCCAGTCGAACAACTTTCTTT CSVEASRTTFF
TRBJ2-7 TRBV19 NA few TGTGCCAGTAGTCCCCTCGTAGCTTACGAGCAGTACTTC CASSPLVAYEQYF
TRBJ2-7 TRBV7-9 NA NA TGTGCCAGCAGCCCCCTAACGAAGGCGGGGGAGCAGTACTTC CASSPLTKAGEQYF
TRBJ1-2 TRBV19 TRBD1 NA TGTGCCAGTAGTTTCGGGACAGGGGGTGGCTACACCTTC CASSFGTGGGYTF
TRBJ2-7 TRBV15 TRBD2 NA TGTGCCACCAGCAAAGGGAGGGACGGTTACGAGCAGTACTTC CATSKGRDGYEQYF
TRBJ2-5 TRBV6-5 TRBD1 NA TGTGCCAGCACTCGACAGGGGGTAGAGACCCAGTACTTC CASTRQGVETQYF
TRBJ2-7 TRBV6-5 TRBD1 NA TGTGCCAGCAGTTGGACAGGGAATGCCTACGAGCAGTACTTC CASSWTGNAYEQYF
TRBJ1-1 TRBV29-1 NA NA TGCAGCGGTCTAGAGATCGGCACTGAAGCTTTCTTT CSGLEIGTEAFF
TRBJ2-7 TRBV15 NA NA TGTGCCACCAGCAGAGAGTTCTTTTGGAGCCCCGACGAGCAGTACTTC CATSREFFWSPDEQYF
TRBJ2-7 TRBV30 NA few TGTGCCTGGAGTAGTGGCGGGTTTTACGAGCAGTACTTC CAWSSGGFYEQYF
TRBJ2-7 TRBV7-9 TRBD1 NA TGTTCCAGCAGCTTAGCAGGGACAGGGTCGTACGAGCAGTACTTC CSSSLAGTGSYEQYF
TRBJ1-3 TRBV28 NA once TGTGCCAGCAGTTTAGTGGCAGGGGCAAACTCTGGAAACACCATATATTTT CASSLVAGANSGNTIYF
TRBJ1-6 TRBV28 TRBD1 NA TGTGCCAGCAGTTTATACACCCCCGGGACAGGTTTACCCCTCCACTTT CASSLYTPGTGLPLHF
TRBJ1-1 TRBV7-6 NA NA TGTGCCAGCAGCCTCCTATCGAGGAACACTGAAGCTTTCTTT CASSLLSRNTEAFF
TRBJ2-3 TRBV4-2 NA NA TGTGCCAGCAGCCAAGTTCCGGGACTCACGCAGTATTTT CASSQVPGLTQYF
TRBJ1-2 TRBV9 NA NA TGTGCCAGCAGCTCTCCTGGACAGAGAACTAACTATGGCTACACCTTC CASSSPGQRTNYGYTF
TRBJ2-7 TRBV14 NA few TGTGCCAGCAGCCCCGATTCGACAGGATCCTACGAGCAGTACTTC CASSPDSTGSYEQYF
TRBJ2-2 TRBV27 NA NA TGTGCCAGCAGTTTATCTGCGGGGAACACCGGGGAGCTGTTTTTT CASSLSAGNTGELFF
TRBJ1-1 TRBV5-1 TRBD1 NA TGCGCCAGCAGCTTGCTCCAGGACAGGGGGCAAGCTTTCTTT CASSLLQDRGQAFF
TRBJ2-1 TRBV19 TRBD2 once TGTGCCAGTAGTATAAGCCTAGCGGTTTACAATGAGCAGTTCTTC CASSISLAVYNEQFF